This T cell receptor (beta chain) was recovered during a study of T-cell memory formation after mild COVID-19. Study-wide context: There were largely donor-specific TCR clusters.

TCRdb reanalysed the 5' RACE reads using MiXCR and keeps one entry per CDR3 protein. Here the sample spans under 200,000 distinct CDR3 sequences, about 9.9% being singletons. Trimming left V 7 bases short and J 8 bases short, with 29 bases between. The CDR3 consists of 18 residues. Germline V gene sequence: CDR1 KGHSH, CDR2 LQKENI. Concerning this clonotype: Its target is unknown.

The study's findings and limits: Within pre-infection memory, some responding clones were found, suggesting cross-reactive memory joined.

This receptor was taken from a man between 18 and 35 years old who had mild COVID-19 (a few samples of this study predate the infection). Cell type and time point are not known. This chain links TRBV18 with TRBJ1-4, with D uncertain. The sequencing sample was made of PBMCs or a T cell subset sorted from them (not recorded which). For the CDR3, the DNA is TGTGCCAGCTTCCCCTCACACGTTACCGGGTCAAGAGGCGAAAAACTGTTTTTT. This gives the protein CASFPSHVTGSRGEKLFF.